This T cell receptor (beta chain) was identified during a study of cytomegalovirus exposure and HLA in healthy donors. This CDR3 has 14 amino acids. The V and J ends lost 7 bases and 8 bases, in that order; junction bases with no gene match: 8. CDR1 is LNHDA, CDR2 SQIVND, per germline (reference sequence). Primers: 60 Vbeta forward and 13 Jbeta reverse. The repertoire was sequenced with immunoSEQ multiplex PCR; TCRdb's copy has only in-frame clones and lacks some. This repertoire comprises approximately 190,000 clones; its ten largest clones make up less than 0.85%. This receptor was obtained from a boy aged 10-17 years in good health and CMV-seronegative. The chain combines TRBV19 with TRBJ2-1; 10 bases match TRBD1. The sample was PBMCs. CDR3 coding DNA: TGTGCCAGTACCATTTCAGGGACAGGGGATGAGCAGTTCTTC. Translating it yields CASTISGTGDEQFF.